These 13 T cell receptor beta chains share one sample of origin, sequenced in a study of CD4 T cell repertoires in COVID-19. TCRdb's copy holds only in-frame clones and misses some; the assay was immunoSEQ multiplex PCR. The data contain approximately 75,000 clones, around 82% of them seen just once; the ten biggest clones take up approximately 0.55%. The specimen was CD4+ T cells from peripheral blood, collected after recovery from COVID-19. All receptors derive from a human donor who had COVID-19.

The J gene is TRBJ1-5, the V gene TRBV7-6, with TRBD1 identical over 8 bases. Germline V CDR1 and CDR2: SGHVS, FNYEAQ. Trimming at V came to 5 bases and at J to 5 bases, leaving 5 bases not matched to a gene. The CDR3 spans 14 residues. CDR3 region: CASSPQTGDQPQHF. The CDR3 DNA sequence: TGTGCCAGCAGCCCACAGACAGGGGATCAGCCCCAGCATTTT.

This chain uses TRBV28 with TRBJ2-7; a possible D gene is TRBD2 (6 bases). CDR1 is MDHEN and CDR2 is SYDVKM in the germline V gene. The CDR3 sequence is 15 residues long. V was trimmed by 8 bases and J by 3 bases, leaving 20 bases between them. The CDR3 DNA sequence: TGTGCCAGCGCACCCACCGGGACTCCTATCTACGAGCAGTACTTC. Encoded protein: CASAPTGTPIYEQYF.

The V call is TRBV12-3 or TRBV12-4, the J call TRBJ1-2; 8 nucleotides agree with TRBD1. The CDR3 is made up of 12 amino acids. The V and J ends lost 5 bases and 8 bases, in that order; junction bases with no gene match: 4. The CDR3: CASSPQGGGYTF. The DNA for the CDR3 is TGTGCCAGCAGTCCACAGGGGGGAGGCTACACCTTC.

This clone has a handful of counts. The V and J genes are TRBV5-8 and TRBJ1-5; D is unclear. V dropped 6 bases and J dropped 2 bases, with 6 bases sitting between them. The CDR3 runs to 12 residues. CDR1 and CDR2 from the germline V gene are SGHTS and YDEGEE. In DNA, the CDR3 is TGTGCCAGCAAGGTTGGCAATCAGCCCCAGCATTTT. This sequence encodes CASKVGNQPQHF.

This clone has only a few counts. The J gene is TRBJ1-6, the V gene TRBV19; D remains unclear. This CDR3 contains 13 residues. Deletions cut 0 bases from V and 10 bases from J, with 7 bases between. The germline V gene has CDR1 LNHDA and CDR2 SQIVND (reference sequence). CDR3 residues: CASSIDPNSPLHF. Written as DNA, the CDR3 is TGTGCCAGTAGTATAGATCCAAACTCACCCCTCCACTTT.

In its sample, this clone was seen a few times. Other nucleotide sequences in the sample specify the same CDR3. This chain uses TRBV5-8 with TRBJ2-5; D gene ambiguous. The CDR3 extends over 12 amino acids. CDR1 is SGHTS, CDR2 YDEGEE, per germline. V gave up 2 bases and J gave up 1 base, with 3 bases separating them. The CDR3 is CASSLVQETQYF. The CDR3 DNA sequence: TGTGCCAGCAGCTTAGTCCAAGAGACCCAGTACTTC.

The rearrangement joins TRBV7-2 to TRBJ1-2; possibly TRBD1 for D (6 bases). The ends were cut back, 1 base at V and 8 bases at J, with 11 bases in the middle. CDR3 length equals 13 residues. Germline V CDR1 and CDR2: SGHTA, FQGNSA. CDR3 DNA sequence: TGTGCCAGCAGCTTAGTGACAGGCAACGGCTACACCTTC. It translates to CASSLVTGNGYTF. Full variable domain (outside the CDR3, taken from reference TRBV7-2 and TRBJ1-2): GAGVSQSPSNKVTEKGKDVELRCDPISGHTALYWYRQSLGQGLEFLIYFQGNSAPDKSGLPSDRFSAERTGGSVSTLTIQRTQQEDSAVYLCASSLVTGNGYTFGSGTRLTVV.

The V call is TRBV20-1, the J call TRBJ1-1; D is unresolved. V lost 3 bases, J lost 11 bases, and 13 bases lay in between. Germline CDR1 DFQATT, CDR2 SNEGSKA (reference sequence). CDR3 length: 11 residues. The CDR3 nucleotides read TGCAGTGCTAGGGAGGGCGTGAGGGCTTTCTTT. Translation: CSAREGVRAFF.

The V and J genes are TRBV10-3 and TRBJ1-5; 8 positions agree with TRBD1. Germline V gives CDR1 ENHRY, CDR2 SYGVKD. CDR3 size: 14 residues. J gave up 2 bases and V 6 bases, and 3 bases lay outside the gene matches. The CDR3 loop reads CAIRAGGGNQPQHF. The CDR3 region has the DNA TGTGCCATCAGGGCAGGGGGCGGCAATCAGCCCCAGCATTTT.

The rearrangement uses TRBV5-1 and TRBJ2-1; 11 nucleotides agree with TRBD2. The junction had 2 bases not matched to a gene; V was cut back by 1 base and J by 5 bases. Germline V gene lookup returns CDR1 SGHRS and CDR2 YFSETQ. The CDR3 sequence is 15 residues long. The CDR3 reads CASSLTSGGDNEQFF. DNA for the CDR3: TGCGCCAGCAGCTTGACTAGCGGGGGTGACAATGAGCAGTTCTTC.

The J gene is TRBJ2-7, the V gene TRBV6-1; D gene ambiguous. The V gene's germline CDR1 is MNHNS and CDR2 SASEGT. The CDR3 contains 13 residues. With 0 bases removed from V and 6 bases from J, the gap between germline ends came to 9 bases. The CDR3 here is CASSEARWGEQYF. CDR3 nucleotide sequence: TGTGCCAGCAGTGAAGCCCGTTGGGGCGAGCAGTACTTC.

This chain connects TRBV19 to TRBJ2-5, with TRBD1 matching over 8 bases. Per germline, CDR1 LNHDA and CDR2 SQIVND (reference sequence). V lost 7 bases, J lost 5 bases, and 3 bases stayed unmatched. The CDR3 length is 12 residues. The CDR3 here is CASTDREETQYF. Written as DNA, the CDR3 is TGTGCCAGTACGGACAGGGAGGAGACCCAGTACTTC.

The gene calls are TRBV19 and TRBJ1-1, with D perhaps matching TRBD1 (6 bases). The V gene lost 2 bases and the J gene lost 4 bases, with 8 bases spanning the gap. There are 13 residues in the CDR3. Germline V gene lookup returns CDR1 LNHDA and CDR2 SQIVND (reference sequence). The CDR3 sequence is CASSIRGGTEAFF. The DNA for the CDR3 is TGTGCCAGTAGTATAAGAGGGGGCACTGAAGCTTTCTTT.